This TCR beta chain was sequenced during a study of T-cell memory formation after mild COVID-19. TCRdb called the 5' RACE reads again in MiXCR, with one record for every CDR3 protein. The sample yields more than 75,000 distinct CDR3 sequences, roughly 13% seen once. This clonotype was found many times. Germline V gene lookup returns CDR1 SGHRS and CDR2 YFSETQ. After removal of 3 bases from V and 2 bases from J, the junction contained 8 bases not matched to a gene. The CDR3 is 16 amino acids. This TCR was recovered from an adult woman who had mild COVID-19 (a few samples of this study predate the infection). Cell type and time point are not known. The chain has TRBV5-1 and TRBJ2-3; TRBD1 matches at 8 bases. Sequencing was performed on PBMCs or a T cell subset sorted from them (not recorded which). The CDR3 bases are TGCGCCAGCAGCTCGTCGGGACAGGAGATCACAGATACGCAGTATTTT. It translates to CASSSSGQEITDTQYF.